The rows below give T cell receptor beta chains drawn from one sample of a study of CD8+ T cells in alopecia areata. Assay used: immunoSEQ multiplex PCR; TCRdb lists only in-frame clones, some missing. The repertoire holds 150,000 to 200,000 clones, with roughly 64% as singletons. The specimen was CD8+ T cells sorted from blood, collected at week 24, from a patient treated with tofacitinib. The receptors here all came from a human donor with alopecia areata. Each CDR3 is given with its conserved first and last residue. A D gene is named only where the DNA matches it firmly. Where a row states a size, it is once, few, many or the class of an expanded clone; other rows omit it.

TRBV27	TRBJ2-7	.	TRBD1	CASSPRQGFSYEQYF	TGTGCCAGCAGCCCTCGACAGGGATTCTCCTACGAGCAGTACTTC
TRBV4-1	TRBJ2-1	.	TRBD1	CASSQVPGQGDNEQFF	TGCGCCAGCAGCCAAGTCCCGGGACAGGGGGACAATGAGCAGTTCTTC
TRBV11-2	TRBJ2-7	.	.	CASSSGDEQYF	TGTGCCAGCAGCTCCGGGGACGAGCAGTACTTC
TRBV13	TRBJ1-5	.	.	CASSYGRAQPQHF	TGTGCCAGCAGTTACGGGAGGGCTCAGCCCCAGCATTTT
TRBV5-1	TRBJ2-3	.	TRBD2	CASRLAGSTDTQYF	TGCGCCAGTAGACTAGCGGGGAGCACAGATACGCAGTATTTT
TRBV11-2	TRBJ2-7	few	.	CASSLGVGYEQYF	TGTGCCAGCAGCTTAGGGGTTGGATACGAGCAGTACTTC
TRBV5-6	TRBJ1-5	.	.	CASSLGGGSPQHF	TGTGCCAGCAGCTTGGGAGGGGGTTCGCCCCAGCATTTT
TRBV7-8	TRBJ2-7	.	TRBD1	CASSSGQVYEQYF	TGTGCCAGCAGCTCCGGACAGGTCTACGAGCAGTACTTC
TRBV20-1	TRBJ2-5	.	.	CSALRGTQYF	TGCAGTGCCCTCCGGGGAACCCAGTACTTC
TRBV23-1	TRBJ2-7	few	.	CASSLLVRGRVSSYEQYF	TGCGCCAGCAGTCTCCTAGTGCGGGGCCGGGTGTCCTCCTACGAGCAGTACTTC
TRBV7-9	TRBJ2-5	few	.	CASSLYPLETQYF	TGTGCCAGCAGCTTATACCCATTGGAGACCCAGTACTTC
TRBV19	TRBJ1-1	many	.	CASSLGRTEAFF	TGTGCCAGTAGTTTGGGGCGGACTGAAGCTTTCTTT
TRBV27	TRBJ2-1	.	.	CASSPRQAYNEQFF	TGTGCCAGCAGTCCGAGACAGGCCTACAATGAGCAGTTCTTC
TRBV18	TRBJ2-4	.	.	CASSPPQSRGAAKNIQYF	TGTGCCAGCTCACCACCCCAGTCCCGGGGGGCCGCCAAAAACATTCAGTACTTC
TRBV9	TRBJ1-2	.	TRBD1	CASSVGLAGGDGYTF	TGTGCCAGCAGCGTAGGATTAGCAGGGGGCGATGGCTACACCTTC
TRBV10-3	TRBJ2-7	.	.	CAISEFGYEQYF	TGTGCCATCAGTGAGTTCGGTTACGAGCAGTACTTC